This T cell receptor beta chain appears in the sequencing data of a study of a mutant IDH1 vaccine in newly diagnosed glioma. In the study overall: Averaging approximately 42 years of age, treated patients were around 60% male and approximately 38% female. Every participant had undergone radiotherapy, temozolomide, or both before, and most underwent both.

Study-level findings and limits: Apparently, pseudoprogression bore no relation to changes among the top peripheral T cell clonotypes.

Time point of the sample: baseline, week 1 (first vaccination visit). Treatment in this sample: pre-vaccination baseline after standard-of-care therapy. Donors' newly diagnosed IDH1-mutant WHO grade 3 or 4 astrocytomas lacked nuclear ATRX. About this clone itself: The antigen remains undetermined.

Produced via immunoSEQ multiplex PCR; TCRdb's table is partial and in-frame only. The table lists about 33,000 clones, 80% to 90% of them singletons, with around 5% in the top ten. The source is a woman in her forties with glioma. The sample in question was PBMCs, obtained from a glioma patient treated with radiotherapy, temozolomide or both.

CDR3 nucleotide sequence: TGCGCCAGCAGCCCAGAGGTGGCCAGGGAGTTGGGACTAGCGGGAGGGCAGCAGTTCTTC. Translating it yields CASSPEVARELGLAGGQQFF. The chain links TRBV5-1 to TRBJ2-1; TRBD2 aligns across 16 bases. The CDR3 contains 20 residues. J gave up 11 bases and V 4 bases, and 21 bases lay outside the gene matches. Germline CDR1 and CDR2: SGHRS and YFSETQ.